This T cell receptor (beta chain) is from a study of blood T cell repertoires in COVID-19. Study context: Whether acute or convalescent, the COVID-19 samples came from the United States, Italy and Spain. T cells, B-cell-depleted T cells, or PBMCs supplied cDNA or gDNA.

Looked up from germline, CDR1 is MNHEY and CDR2 is SMNVEV (reference sequence). CDR3 length equals 20 residues. The J segment lost 1 base and the V segment lost 1 base, leaving 18 bases of the junction unmatched. In the study's own analysis: Nucleated cell counts were estimated from reference gene primer amplification. Sequencing was performed with immunoSEQ multiplex PCR; in TCRdb, only in-frame clones are kept and a portion is missing. V and J calls and clone size are as listed in that table; D and trimming were resolved from the DNA. The data show roughly 76,000 clones, around 75% seen once. The material sequenced was peripheral blood. The rearrangement links TRBV27 to TRBJ1-1, with TRBD1 matching 7 bases. This sequence was found in a man between 65 and 80 years old with acute or convalescent COVID-19. Here the CDR3 DNA reads TGTGCCAGCAGTTTATATCCCGGGCGCCAGGGGGGCTATGGGAACACTGAAGCTTTCTTT. Protein sequence: CASSLYPGRQGGYGNTEAFF.